The present entry profiles one TCR beta chain with its context. Trimming removed 3 bases from V and 3 bases from J; junction bases left unmatched: 11. The germline gives CDR1 KGHDR, CDR2 SFDVKD. The CDR3 loop spans 19 amino acids. The data were taken from a study of blood T cell repertoires in COVID-19. Study-wide context: Spain, Italy and the United States supplied samples that represented acute and convalescent COVID-19. PBMCs, B-cell-depleted T cells, or T cells provided the cDNA or gDNA that made up the material.

The repertoire was sequenced with immunoSEQ multiplex PCR; TCRdb's copy has only in-frame clones and lacks some. This table holds about 180,000 clones, roughly 80% found once. This TCR was recovered from a human donor in a cohort sampled during active COVID-19. The chain combines TRBV24-1 with TRBJ1-5; 12 bases are shared with TRBD1. The specimen was peripheral blood. In DNA, the CDR3 is TGTGCCACCAGTGATCCCCGGTGGGACAGGGGGCTCGACAATCAGCCCCAGCATTTT. The encoded protein is CATSDPRWDRGLDNQPQHF.